This entry is about one T cell receptor (beta chain). Through a sample-barcoded 5' primer and a J-beta primer mix, a second PCR was run for roughly 6 to 12 cycles. TCRdb itself ran the 5' RACE reads through MiXCR, one entry per CDR3 protein. Here the sample spans about 1 million distinct CDR3 sequences, roughly 45% being singletons. CDR3 size: 14 residues. The germline CDR1 and CDR2 sequences are KGHSH and LQKENI. The V gene lost 1 base and the J gene lost 3 bases, with 9 bases spanning the gap. This entry belongs to a study of blood T cells in healthy people across ages. Donor samples were obtained from healthy Caucasian individuals from Russia, aged about 6 to 95. A minimum of 7 million PBMCs was isolated per sample.

The chain has TRBV18 and TRBJ2-5; possible D gene TRBD1, 6 bases. Sequenced sample: blood. This clonotype was obtained from an older woman in good health. This CDR3 reads CASSPQGDKETQYF. The CDR3 region has the DNA TGTGCCAGCTCACCACAGGGGGACAAAGAGACCCAGTACTTC.